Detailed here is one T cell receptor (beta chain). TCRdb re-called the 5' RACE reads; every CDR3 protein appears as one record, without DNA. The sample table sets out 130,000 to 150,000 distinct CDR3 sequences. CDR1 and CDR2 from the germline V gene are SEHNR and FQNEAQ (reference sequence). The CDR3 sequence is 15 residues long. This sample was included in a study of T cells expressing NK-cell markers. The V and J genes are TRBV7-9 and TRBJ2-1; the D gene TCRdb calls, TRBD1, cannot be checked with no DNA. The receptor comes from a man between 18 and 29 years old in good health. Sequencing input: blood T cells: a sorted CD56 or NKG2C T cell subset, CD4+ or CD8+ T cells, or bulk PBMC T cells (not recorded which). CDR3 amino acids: CASSLYVRLSNEQFF. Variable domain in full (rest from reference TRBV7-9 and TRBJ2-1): DTGVSQNPRHKITKRGQNVTFRCDPISEHNRLYWYRQTLGQGPEFLTYFQNEAQLEKSRLLSDRFSAERPKGSFSTLEIQRTEQGDSAMYLCASSLYVRLSNEQFFGPGTRLTVL.